The rows below give T cell receptor beta chains drawn from one sample of a study of blood T cells in healthy people across ages. TCRdb independently ran MiXCR on the 5' RACE reads; one entry per CDR3 protein. Here the sample spans roughly 800,000 distinct CDR3 sequences, 58% being singletons. Sequenced sample: blood. The receptor set was obtained from a man aged 25 to 40 in good health. Each CDR3 is given with its conserved first and last residue. D genes are given only for firm matches. The listing skips clone size in some rows; elsewhere it reads once, few, many or a size class.

J gene	D gene	V gene	clone size	CDR3 DNA	CDR3 protein
TRBJ2-7	-	TRBV2	-	TGTGCCAGCACCCTTTCTACCTACGAGCAGTACTTC	CASTLSTYEQYF
TRBJ2-1	TRBD2	TRBV20-1	-	TGCAGTGCTTCTAGCGGCTACTCCTACAATGAGCAGTTCTTC	CSASSGYSYNEQFF
TRBJ1-1	-	TRBV12-3/TRBV12-4	once	TGTGCCAGCAGCTGGACGGAGTCGAACACTGAAGCTTTCTTT	CASSWTESNTEAFF
TRBJ2-5	-	TRBV6-2/TRBV6-3	-	TGTGCCAGCAGTTACTCGCAAGCTGGGAATAAAGAGACCCAGTACTTC	CASSYSQAGNKETQYF
TRBJ1-4	-	TRBV29-1	few	TGCAGCGTTGGGGTGACAGAGGGTGAAAAACTGTTTTTT	CSVGVTEGEKLFF
TRBJ1-6	-	TRBV5-8	-	TGTGCCAGCAGACGACAGACTTCACCCCTCCACTTT	CASRRQTSPLHF
TRBJ2-7	-	TRBV7-2	-	TGTGCCAGCAGCGCGCTAGACAGCGGCTCCTACGAGCAGTACTTC	CASSALDSGSYEQYF
TRBJ2-3	TRBD2	TRBV6-1	-	TGTGCCAGTAGCGGGGAGAATCAAAACACAGATACGCAGTATTTT	CASSGENQNTDTQYF
TRBJ1-2	-	TRBV7-9	many	TGTGCCAGCAGCTTAGTGCGCAGGCTTATGAGTGGCTACACCTTC	CASSLVRRLMSGYTF
TRBJ1-6	-	TRBV9	-	TGTGCCAACAGCGTAGGGCCGGGCTCACCCCTCCACTTT	CANSVGPGSPLHF
TRBJ2-5	TRBD1	TRBV4-2	few	TGTGCCAGCAGCCAAGATCGGGGACAGGAAGAGACCCAGTACTTC	CASSQDRGQEETQYF
TRBJ2-3	-	TRBV20-1	-	TGCAGTGCTAGAGACCAGCGGAACACAGATACGCAGTATTTT	CSARDQRNTDTQYF
TRBJ2-7	-	TRBV30	once	TGTGCCTGGAGCTCGGCGGTCTACGAGCAGTACTTC	CAWSSAVYEQYF
TRBJ2-3	-	TRBV29-1	-	TGCAGCGCCGAAAAGGGGACCCCGCCAGGTACGCAGTATTTT	CSAEKGTPPGTQYF
TRBJ2-7	-	TRBV7-2	few	TGTGCCAGCCGGGCGGGGAGCTCCTACGAGCAGTACTTC	CASRAGSSYEQYF
TRBJ1-2	-	TRBV2	-	TGTGCCAGCCACCTGTTAGCTAACTATGGCTACACCTTC	CASHLLANYGYTF
TRBJ2-1	-	TRBV7-2	-	TGTGCCAGCAGCTTAGGATGGGGGCGAGGTAGGAATGAGCAGTTCTTC	CASSLGWGRGRNEQFF
TRBJ2-1	TRBD1	TRBV5-5	-	TGTGCCAGCAGCAGCTCCCTAGGACAGGGAGACAATGAGCAGTTCTTC	CASSSSLGQGDNEQFF
TRBJ2-7	TRBD1	TRBV12-3/TRBV12-4	few	TGTGCCAGCAGCTCCGCGGGACAGGGAGTCTACGAGCAGTACTTC	CASSSAGQGVYEQYF
TRBJ2-5	TRBD2	TRBV3-1	-	TGTGCCAGCACCTCCTCGGAGCGGGGAACTCAAGAGACCCAGTACTTC	CASTSSERGTQETQYF
TRBJ1-2	TRBD1	TRBV15	-	TGTGCCACCAGCGTCGACAGGGGAGATGGCTACACCTTC	CATSVDRGDGYTF
TRBJ2-1	-	TRBV20-1	-	TGCAGTGCTGTTAGCGAGAACAATGAGCAGTTCTTC	CSAVSENNEQFF
TRBJ2-3	TRBD2	TRBV3-1	few	TGTGCCAGCAGCCCGAAGGGAGGGGAGGGCACAGATACGCAGTATTTT	CASSPKGGEGTDTQYF